The 9 T cell receptor beta chains in this list originate from one sample, sequenced in a study of cytomegalovirus exposure and HLA in healthy donors. The PCR was carried out with 60 Vbeta primers and 13 Jbeta primers. Sequencing was performed with immunoSEQ multiplex PCR; in TCRdb, only in-frame clones are kept and a portion is missing. The repertoire includes approximately 150,000 clones, about three quarters of them detected once, and about 2.3% sits in the top ten. The sample consisted of PBMCs. These receptors were taken from a female donor in good health and CMV-seronegative.

This sequence joins TRBV4-1 and TRBJ2-2; a possible D gene is TRBD2 (6 bases). Germline-derived CDR1 and CDR2 are MGHRA and YSYEKL. Deletions cut 0 bases from V and 3 bases from J, with 20 bases between. The CDR3 loop spans 19 amino acids. The CDR3 DNA sequence: TGCGCCAGCAGCCAAGACAATCAGGGAGGTAGGGGCTACACCGGGGAGCTGTTTTTT. It encodes CASSQDNQGGRGYTGELFF.

This chain uses TRBV6-5 with TRBJ1-3; 11 bases align to TRBD1. The ends lost 4 bases at V and 0 bases at J; junction bases unmatched: 2. CDR1 is MNHEY, CDR2 SVGAGI, per germline. The CDR3 has 16 residues. In DNA, the CDR3 is TGTGCCAGCAGTTGGACAGGGGGCCCCTCTGGAAACACCATATATTTT. This sequence encodes CASSWTGGPSGNTIYF.

Details on this clone: The junction departs from germline at one end; a sequencing error may be responsible. Other nucleotide sequences in the sample specify the same CDR3. The genes are TRBV15 and TRBJ1-2; D remains unclear. The CDR3 spans 15 residues. The germline V gene has CDR1 LNHNV and CDR2 YYDKDF (reference sequence). CDR3 DNA sequence: TGCGCCACCAGCAGAGAGGGTAACAGAGCCTATGGCTACACCTTC. This encodes CATSREGNRAYGYTF.

The V and J genes are TRBV5-1 and TRBJ2-6; no reliable D call. CDR3 length: 15 residues. V shed 0 bases and J shed 0 bases, with 4 bases lying between them. Germline CDR1 and CDR2: SGHRS and YFSETQ. The CDR3, as DNA: TGCGCCAGCAGCTTGGGTAGCTCTGGGGCCAACGTCCTGACTTTC. It translates to CASSLGSSGANVLTF.

This chain uses TRBV2 with TRBJ2-2; 7 bases are a match to TRBD1. The CDR3 spans 14 residues. V lost 8 bases, J lost 2 bases, and 5 bases stayed unmatched. Germline V gene sequence: CDR1 SNHLY, CDR2 FYNNEI. CDR3 sequence reads: CASGRQGNTGELFF. DNA of the CDR3: TGTGCCAGCGGGCGACAGGGCAACACCGGGGAGCTGTTTTTT.

The sample holds a few counts of this clone. The genes are TRBV2 and TRBJ2-2, with 8 bases fitting TRBD2. From germline, CDR1 is SNHLY and CDR2 FYNNEI. This CDR3 comprises 14 residues. V shed 6 bases and J 6 bases; nucleotides not matched to a gene: 6. CDR3 region: CASSPGGAPGELFF. CDR3 sequence (DNA): TGTGCCAGCAGCCCCGGGGGGGCGCCCGGGGAGCTGTTTTTT.

This clone was recorded once. The chain couples TRBV5-1 to TRBJ2-7; the D gene is possibly TRBD1 (5 bases). This CDR3 is 16 amino acids long. Germline V gene lookup returns CDR1 SGHRS and CDR2 YFSETQ. Trimming took off 4 bases at V and 2 bases at J, with 19 bases between the two ends. For the CDR3, the DNA is TGCGCCAGCAGCCCACGTAGCCGGACACCGGCCTACGAGCAGTACTTC. Amino acids: CASSPRSRTPAYEQYF. Using reference TRBV5-1 and TRBJ2-7 for the parts outside the CDR3, the full variable domain is KAGVTQTPRYLIKTRGQQVTLSCSPISGHRSVSWYQQTPGQGLQFLFEYFSETQRNKGNFPGRFSGRQFSNSRSEMNVSTLELGDSALYLCASSPRSRTPAYEQYFGPGTRLTVT.

The chain couples TRBV4-2 to TRBJ1-6; D not resolved. Germline V gene data show CDR1 as LGHNA and CDR2 as YNFKEQ. This CDR3 spans 16 amino acids. V lost 3 bases and J 3 bases, leaving 12 bases between the germline ends. This CDR3 reads CASSQEEAVYNSPLHF. The CDR3 DNA sequence: TGTGCCAGCAGCCAGGAAGAGGCTGTCTATAATTCACCCCTCCACTTT.

In nucleotides, the CDR3 is TGTGCCAGCAGTTCGATAGCTGAGCAGTTCTTC. Translated, it gives CASSSIAEQFF. V and J are TRBV27 and TRBJ2-1; D gene uncertain. The CDR3 has 11 residues. Germline loops: CDR1 MNHEY, CDR2 SMNVEV (reference sequence). The V and J ends lost 4 bases and 9 bases respectively, with 7 bases between them.